The rows below give T cell receptor beta chains drawn from one sample of a study of T cell repertoires in cytomegalovirus infection. A single record per CDR3 protein comes from TCRdb applying MiXCR to the reads. This table holds approximately 320,000 distinct CDR3 sequences, over 7.5% found once. Sequencing input: PBMCs. All receptors derive from a human donor in good health (CMV status not recorded). Some clones in this sample may be carry-over from other donors' samples. Each CDR3 is given with its conserved first and last residue. The order of the fields is J gene, D gene, V gene, clone size, CDR3 protein, CDR3 DNA. A D gene is named only where the DNA matches it firmly. Some rows mark clone size as missing; the rest say once, few, many or name a class of expanded clone.

J gene: TRBJ2-2; D gene: -; V gene: TRBV7-2; clone size: many; CDR3 protein: CASSGGHTGELFF; CDR3 DNA: TGTGCCAGCAGCGGGGGGCACACCGGGGAGCTGTTTTTT
J gene: TRBJ1-4; D gene: -; V gene: TRBV7-2; clone size: few; CDR3 protein: CASSLKFRGNNEKLFF; CDR3 DNA: TGTGCCAGCAGCTTAAAGTTCCGGGGGAATAATGAAAAACTGTTTTTT
J gene: TRBJ2-5; D gene: -; V gene: TRBV6-2/TRBV6-3; clone size: few; CDR3 protein: CASSSASAGETQYF; CDR3 DNA: TGTGCCAGCAGTTCGGCTAGCGCAGGGGAGACCCAGTACTTC
J gene: TRBJ2-2; D gene: -; V gene: TRBV4-1; clone size: many; CDR3 protein: CASSLKRSGELFF; CDR3 DNA: TGCGCCAGCAGCCTCAAAAGGTCGGGGGAGCTGTTTTTT
J gene: TRBJ1-2; D gene: -; V gene: TRBV27; clone size: -; CDR3 protein: CASTDPRGYGYTF; CDR3 DNA: TGTGCCAGTACCGATCCCCGGGGCTATGGCTACACCTTC
J gene: TRBJ1-2; D gene: TRBD1; V gene: TRBV19; clone size: -; CDR3 protein: CASGQGGDRYTF; CDR3 DNA: TGTGCCAGCGGACAGGGGGGGGATCGCTACACCTTC
J gene: TRBJ1-1; D gene: TRBD1; V gene: TRBV7-6; clone size: many; CDR3 protein: CASSLDRDSGNTEAFF; CDR3 DNA: TGTGCCAGCAGCTTGGATCGGGACAGCGGGAACACTGAAGCTTTCTTT
J gene: TRBJ1-1; D gene: TRBD1; V gene: TRBV7-2; clone size: many; CDR3 protein: CASSSMGTGPRSNTEAFF; CDR3 DNA: TGTGCCAGCAGCTCGATGGGGACAGGCCCTAGATCGAACACTGAAGCTTTCTTT
J gene: TRBJ2-3; D gene: -; V gene: TRBV2; clone size: many; CDR3 protein: CASGRASAQDTQYF; CDR3 DNA: TGTGCCAGCGGTAGGGCTAGCGCCCAAGATACGCAGTATTTT
J gene: TRBJ2-3; D gene: -; V gene: TRBV4-1; clone size: few; CDR3 protein: CASSQEKVTKTDTQYF; CDR3 DNA: TGCGCCAGCAGCCAAGAAAAGGTAACCAAGACAGATACGCAGTATTTT
J gene: TRBJ1-5; D gene: -; V gene: TRBV6-2/TRBV6-3; clone size: many; CDR3 protein: CASRAAGSNQPQHF; CDR3 DNA: TGTGCCAGCAGGGCGGCGGGGAGCAATCAGCCCCAGCATTTT
J gene: TRBJ1-4; D gene: -; V gene: TRBV7-8; clone size: once; CDR3 protein: CTSSLRPRARGSTNEKLFF; CDR3 DNA: TGTACCAGCAGCTTACGGCCCAGGGCGCGGGGTTCAACTAATGAAAAACTGTTTTTT
J gene: TRBJ2-1; D gene: TRBD2; V gene: TRBV6-2/TRBV6-3; clone size: many; CDR3 protein: CASTLAGVEQFF; CDR3 DNA: TGTGCCAGCACTTTGGCGGGGGTTGAGCAGTTCTTC
J gene: TRBJ2-7; D gene: TRBD2; V gene: TRBV7-2; clone size: -; CDR3 protein: CASSFQGTSGRGEQYF; CDR3 DNA: TGTGCCAGCAGCTTCCAGGGGACTAGCGGGAGGGGCGAGCAGTACTTC
J gene: TRBJ2-3; D gene: -; V gene: TRBV7-9; clone size: many; CDR3 protein: CASARVTDTQYF; CDR3 DNA: TGTGCCAGCGCGCGAGTCACAGATACGCAGTATTTT
J gene: TRBJ1-1; D gene: -; V gene: TRBV2; clone size: many; CDR3 protein: CATHTLASFRMNTEAFF; CDR3 DNA: TGTGCCACCCATACCCTCGCGTCATTCAGAATGAACACTGAAGCTTTCTTT
J gene: TRBJ1-2; D gene: -; V gene: TRBV12-3/TRBV12-4; clone size: -; CDR3 protein: CASSFWGGRVNYGYTF; CDR3 DNA: TGTGCCAGCAGTTTTTGGGGCGGCAGGGTGAACTATGGCTACACCTTC
J gene: TRBJ2-5; D gene: TRBD1; V gene: TRBV7-6; clone size: -; CDR3 protein: CASSFGDRLQETQYF; CDR3 DNA: TGTGCCAGCAGCTTTGGGGACAGACTGCAAGAGACCCAGTACTTC
J gene: TRBJ1-6; D gene: -; V gene: TRBV7-2; clone size: many; CDR3 protein: CASSGRGNYNSPLHF; CDR3 DNA: TGTGCCAGCAGCGGACGGGGGAACTATAATTCACCCCTCCACTTT
J gene: TRBJ1-1; D gene: TRBD1; V gene: TRBV29-1; clone size: few; CDR3 protein: CSVEKQGSGSTEAFF; CDR3 DNA: TGCAGCGTTGAAAAACAGGGGTCAGGGTCCACTGAAGCTTTCTTT
J gene: TRBJ1-1; D gene: TRBD1; V gene: TRBV29-1; clone size: few; CDR3 protein: CSVEGGRGGTEAFF; CDR3 DNA: TGCAGCGTTGAAGGTGGCAGGGGGGGAACTGAAGCTTTCTTT
J gene: TRBJ2-7; D gene: -; V gene: TRBV7-9; clone size: -; CDR3 protein: CASRKADSSEQYF; CDR3 DNA: TGTGCCAGCAGAAAGGCAGACTCCTCCGAGCAGTACTTC
J gene: TRBJ1-5; D gene: -; V gene: TRBV20-1; clone size: many; CDR3 protein: CSARDRSSNQPQHF; CDR3 DNA: TGCAGTGCTAGAGATCGGTCTAGCAATCAGCCCCAGCATTTT
J gene: TRBJ1-5; D gene: -; V gene: TRBV7-6; clone size: few; CDR3 protein: CASSYHPGPEGHQPQHF; CDR3 DNA: TGTGCCAGCAGCTACCATCCGGGCCCCGAGGGCCATCAGCCCCAGCATTTT
J gene: TRBJ2-7; D gene: TRBD1; V gene: TRBV7-2; clone size: -; CDR3 protein: CASSLMGQGYEQYF; CDR3 DNA: TGTGCCAGCAGCTTAATGGGACAGGGATACGAGCAGTACTTC
J gene: TRBJ2-1; D gene: -; V gene: TRBV19; clone size: -; CDR3 protein: CASTGQSSYNEQFF; CDR3 DNA: TGTGCCAGTACAGGACAGAGCTCCTACAATGAGCAGTTCTTC
J gene: TRBJ1-2; D gene: -; V gene: TRBV28; clone size: many; CDR3 protein: CASGPNYGYTF; CDR3 DNA: TGTGCCAGCGGGCCGAACTATGGCTACACCTTC
J gene: TRBJ1-4; D gene: TRBD1; V gene: TRBV5-4; clone size: -; CDR3 protein: CASSDRGTNEKLFF; CDR3 DNA: TGTGCCAGCAGCGACAGGGGAACTAATGAAAAACTGTTTTTT
J gene: TRBJ2-7; D gene: -; V gene: TRBV4-1; clone size: many; CDR3 protein: CASSQALGADEQYF; CDR3 DNA: TGCGCCAGCAGCCAAGCCCTGGGGGCGGACGAGCAGTACTTC
J gene: TRBJ2-1; D gene: -; V gene: TRBV6-2/TRBV6-3; clone size: -; CDR3 protein: CASSYGASPNGGQFF; CDR3 DNA: TGTGCCAGCAGTTACGGGGCTAGCCCGAACGGAGGGCAGTTCTTC
J gene: TRBJ1-4; D gene: TRBD1; V gene: TRBV6-5; clone size: -; CDR3 protein: CASSVRDSDAEKLFF; CDR3 DNA: TGTGCCAGCAGTGTGCGGGACAGTGACGCTGAAAAACTGTTTTTT